Listed here are 17 T cell receptor beta chains from one sample, sequenced in a study of Ad26.COV2.S vaccination and SARS-CoV-2 variants. The data were produced by immunoSEQ multiplex PCR, yet TCRdb's version contains in-frame clones alone and is incomplete. Counted here are about 180,000 clones, approximately 88% occurring once; the ten biggest clones make up about 5.5%. The material sequenced was peripheral blood, taken after recovery from COVID-19. These receptors came from a human donor who had recovered from COVID-19.

V and J are TRBV25-1 and TRBJ2-1, with 11 bases aligning to TRBD2. J was trimmed by 6 bases and V by 6 bases; bases with no gene match: 10. Germline CDR1 MGHDK, CDR2 SYGVNS. CDR3 length equals 16 residues. CDR3 nucleotide sequence: TGTGCCAGCAGGGCCCCCCCGGGACTAGCGGCCAATGAGCAGTTCTTC. It is translated as CASRAPPGLAANEQFF.

The V and J genes are TRBV7-3 and TRBJ2-2; D uncertain. Germline loops: CDR1 SGHTA, CDR2 FQGTGA. Between the trimmed V and J ends, which lost 5 bases and 0 bases, there was a span of 7 bases. The CDR3 extends over 14 amino acids. The CDR3 nucleotides read TGTGCCAGCAGCCCCCTGGCGAACACCGGGGAGCTGTTTTTT. The encoded protein is CASSPLANTGELFF.

The chain uses TRBV4-1 and TRBJ2-5; the D is unclear. In germline, CDR1 is MGHRA, CDR2 YSYEKL. This CDR3 region has 14 residues. Trimming stripped 4 bases from V and 2 bases from J, with 11 bases between. CDR3 residues: CASSPLDGQETQYF. The CDR3 DNA follows: TGCGCCAGCAGCCCACTGGACGGTCAAGAGACCCAGTACTTC.

CDR3 in amino acids: CASTPRTTANEKLFF. Written as DNA, the CDR3 is TGTGCCAGTACCCCGCGAACTACGGCTAATGAAAAACTGTTTTTT. The rearrangement links TRBV19 to TRBJ1-4, with D unclear. The CDR3 spans 15 residues. V gave up 7 bases and J gave up 3 bases, with 15 bases separating them. Germline CDR1 and CDR2: LNHDA and SQIVND (reference sequence).

V and J are TRBV7-2 and TRBJ2-3; no clear D gene. Germline CDR1 and CDR2: SGHTA and FQGNSA. This CDR3 comprises 15 residues. V lost 0 bases and J 2 bases, leaving 9 bases between the germline ends. The CDR3 here is CASSLARAATDTQYF. As DNA, the CDR3 is TGTGCCAGCAGCTTAGCTCGGGCCGCCACAGATACGCAGTATTTT.

V gene TRBV5-1 combines with J gene TRBJ2-1; weak D call: TRBD2 (5 bases). V lost 1 base and J 0 bases, leaving 8 bases between the germline ends. The CDR3 extends over 15 amino acids. Looked up from germline, CDR1 is SGHRS and CDR2 is YFSETQ. The CDR3 reads CASSLLTSSYNEQFF. For the CDR3, the DNA is TGCGCCAGCAGCTTGCTTACTAGCTCCTACAATGAGCAGTTCTTC.

The J gene is TRBJ2-7, the V gene TRBV11-1; no firm D call. V gave up 5 bases and J gave up 5 bases, with 19 bases separating them. CDR1 and CDR2 from the germline V gene are SGHAT and FQDESV (reference sequence). The CDR3 extends over 15 amino acids. The CDR3 bases are TGTGCCAGCAGCAACACCGGGCCGCCTGCCCACGAGCAGTACTTC. Its translation: CASSNTGPPAHEQYF.

V is TRBV6-5 and J is TRBJ1-1, with D unclear. Germline assignment: CDR1 MNHEY and CDR2 SVGAGI. V shed 6 bases and J shed 7 bases, with 9 bases lying between them. The CDR3 has 11 residues. CDR3 loop: CASSPMGEAFF. The CDR3 nucleotides are TGTGCCAGCAGCCCCATGGGTGAAGCTTTCTTT.

This chain connects TRBV11-2 to TRBJ2-1, with no clear D. The CDR3 contains 16 residues. Germline V CDR1 and CDR2: SGHAT, FQNNGV. The V end was cut by 5 bases, the J end by 0 bases, with 14 bases between. The CDR3 DNA reads as TGTGCCAGCAGCGCCCCGCTCTTATGCTCCTACAATGAGCAGTTCTTC. Its protein product is CASSAPLLCSYNEQFF.

The J gene is TRBJ1-1, the V gene TRBV6-5; D is unresolved. In germline, CDR1 is MNHEY, CDR2 SVGAGI. The CDR3 totals 13 residues. The V end was cut by 11 bases, the J end by 0 bases, with 13 bases between. The CDR3 DNA reads TGTGCCGCTAGGGAGGTACTGAACACTGAAGCTTTCTTT. It is translated as CAAREVLNTEAFF.

The chain couples TRBV7-3 to TRBJ2-1; D unresolved. This CDR3 is 16 amino acids long. Germline assignment: CDR1 SGHTA and CDR2 FQGTGA. With 4 bases removed from V and 6 bases from J, the gap between germline ends came to 19 bases. The CDR3 region has the DNA TGTGCCAGCAGCTCGTCCCCGGGTAGGAGAGTCAATGAGCAGTTCTTC. Its protein product is CASSSSPGRRVNEQFF.

There are a few counts of this clone. The V call is TRBV9, the J call TRBJ2-2; 9 nucleotides agree with TRBD2. The CDR3 is made up of 16 amino acids. With 2 bases clipped from V and 1 base from J, the junction kept 3 bases outside the gene matches. Germline V lookup: CDR1 SGDLS, CDR2 YYNGEE. CDR3 nucleotides: TGTGCCAGCAGCGTGAGCGGGAGGCTGAACACCGGGGAGCTGTTTTTT. This encodes CASSVSGRLNTGELFF.

Notes on this clone: The sample has other DNA sequences that encode this CDR3 too. The chain has TRBV5-1 and TRBJ2-5, with D unresolved. The V end lost 0 bases, the J end lost 1 base, and 7 bases lay between the germline ends. This CDR3 spans 14 amino acids. Germline V gene data show CDR1 as SGHRS and CDR2 as YFSETQ. CDR3 DNA: TGCGCCAGCAGCTTGGGAACGGCCCAAGAGACCCAGTACTTC. It codes for CASSLGTAQETQYF.

The J gene is TRBJ1-2, the V gene TRBV12-3 or TRBV12-4, with D possibly being TRBD1 (5 bases). Trimming took off 1 base at V and 8 bases at J, with 5 bases between the two ends. CDR3 length: 11 residues. As DNA, the CDR3 is TGTGCCAGCAGTTTAGGGGACGGCTACACCTTC. It is translated as CASSLGDGYTF.

The chain combines TRBV9 with TRBJ1-4; D possibly corresponds to TRBD1 (6 bases). The CDR3 is made up of 14 amino acids. V was trimmed by 3 bases and J by 8 bases, leaving 14 bases between them. CDR1 is SGDLS, CDR2 YYNGEE, per germline. The CDR3 region is CASSAGQNSEKLFF. CDR3 coding DNA: TGTGCCAGCAGCGCCGGACAGAACTCCGAAAAACTGTTTTTT. Full variable domain (remainder filled in from reference TRBV9 and TRBJ1-4): DSGVTQTPKHLITATGQRVTLRCSPRSGDLSVYWYQQSLDQGLQFLIQYYNGEERAKGNILERFSAQQFPDLHSELNLSSLELGDSALYFCASSAGQNSEKLFFGSGTQLSVL.

V gene TRBV6-6 combines with J gene TRBJ1-4; D gene uncertain. V was shortened by 6 bases and J by 3 bases, with 11 bases between the two germline ends. This CDR3 has 14 amino acids. CDR1 is MNHNY and CDR2 is SVGAGI in the germline V gene (reference sequence). CDR3 sequence: CASSLGWSNEKLFF. The CDR3 nucleotides read TGTGCCAGCAGCCTGGGGTGGTCTAATGAAAAACTGTTTTTT.

V gene TRBV10-3 combines with J gene TRBJ1-3, with unresolved D. V lost 0 bases and J 0 bases, leaving 6 bases between the germline ends. Per the germline V gene, CDR1 is ENHRY and CDR2 is SYGVKD. This CDR3 comprises 15 residues. For the CDR3, the DNA is TGTGCCATCAGTGAGTCGTCGAGCTCTGGAAACACCATATATTTT. Protein product: CAISESSSSGNTIYF.